These 24 T cell receptor beta chains originate from one sample sequenced in a study of vaccination effects on CD4 cells after COVID-19. In the ViraFEST assay, antigen-specific CD4+ clonotypes were identified by expansion after peptide-pool stimulation. Cultured cells yielded isolated CD4+ T cells after 10 to 11 days. The cohort was immunized with two doses of either the BNT162b2 or mRNA-1273 vaccine. Repertoires were generated with immunoSEQ multiplex PCR, while TCRdb's copy carries only in-frame clones and drops some. The data show about 64,000 clones, roughly 80% seen once. Their recognized antigens are unknown. Here the sequenced sample was CD4+ T cells from PBMCs cultured with HCoV-OC43 spike peptides, taken after COVID-19 vaccination. Stated subset: HCoV-OC43 spike overlapping peptide pool stimulation. The source of these receptors is a human donor who received a COVID-19 vaccine.

The chain links TRBV19 to TRBJ1-5; 7 bases are a match to TRBD1. Germline V gene data show CDR1 as LNHDA and CDR2 as SQIVND (reference sequence). V gave up 5 bases and J gave up 4 bases; unmatched junction bases: 5. This CDR3 is 14 amino acids long. The CDR3 sequence is CASSRVQGNQPQHF. The CDR3 DNA follows: TGTGCCAGTAGTCGGGTACAGGGGAATCAGCCCCAGCATTTT.

The chain links TRBV6-4 to TRBJ2-2; 8 bases are shared with TRBD1. The CDR3 has 16 residues. J gave up 7 bases and V 0 bases, and 7 bases lay outside the gene matches. Germline V gene data show CDR1 as MRHNA and CDR2 as SNTAGT. Written as DNA, the CDR3 is TGTGCCAGCAGTGACTCTGGACAGGGAAGGTTCGGGGAGCTGTTTTTT. Translation: CASSDSGQGRFGELFF.

The chain links TRBV5-1 to TRBJ2-3, with a tentative D call TRBD1 (6 bases). The CDR3 has 14 amino acids. Per the germline V gene, CDR1 is SGHRS and CDR2 is YFSETQ. V was pared by 9 bases and J by 0 bases, with 14 bases between. CDR3 nucleotide sequence: TGCGCCACCAAGCAGGGGATAAGCACAGATACGCAGTATTTT. Translated, it gives CATKQGISTDTQYF.

The CDR3 region has the DNA TGTGCCAGCTCGCCGGGACACGACAATGAGCAGTTCTTC. Translating it yields CASSPGHDNEQFF. The rearrangement joins TRBV18 to TRBJ2-1, with D possibly being TRBD1 (6 bases). Per the germline V gene, CDR1 is KGHSH and CDR2 is LQKENI. This CDR3 is built from 13 residues. Between the trimmed V and J ends, which lost 6 bases and 5 bases, there was a span of 11 bases. Variable domain in full (rest from reference TRBV18 and TRBJ2-1): NAGVMQNPRHLVRRRGQEARLRCSPMKGHSHVYWYRQLPEEGLKFMVYLQKENIIDESGMPKERFSAEFPKEGPSILRIQQVVRGDSAAYFCASSPGHDNEQFFGPGTRLTVL.

V usage is TRBV24-1 and J usage is TRBJ2-2; TRBD1 aligns across 7 bases. The CDR3 contains 16 residues. V was pared by 4 bases and J by 5 bases, with 9 bases of the junction left unmatched. Germline lookup yields CDR1 KGHDR and CDR2 SFDVKD. The CDR3 here is CATSDYRQGATGELFF. CDR3 DNA: TGTGCCACCAGTGACTACAGACAGGGTGCGACCGGGGAGCTGTTTTTT.

The chain recombines TRBV10-3 with TRBJ2-7, with 11 bases aligning to TRBD1. Germline V gene lookup returns CDR1 ENHRY and CDR2 SYGVKD. The trim removed 5 bases at V and 3 bases at J, leaving 9 bases unmatched. This CDR3 has 16 residues. The DNA of the CDR3 is TGTGCCATCAGTCTTACTTACGGGACAGGGGGCTACGAGCAGTACGTC. Residues: CAISLTYGTGGYEQYV.

The chain employs TRBV24-1 and TRBJ2-1; a weak D match, TRBD1 (6 bases). V lost 3 bases, J lost 8 bases, and 19 bases lay in between. Germline-derived CDR1 and CDR2 are KGHDR and SFDVKD. The CDR3 has 16 amino acids. CDR3 sequence: CATSDPTGTTADEQFF. The CDR3 DNA is TGTGCCACCAGTGATCCAACCGGGACAACGGCCGATGAGCAGTTCTTC.

The chain is built from TRBV7-2 and TRBJ2-1; D is undetermined. CDR1 and CDR2 (germline): SGHTA, FQGNSA. The CDR3 spans 15 residues. Trimming cost V 8 bases and J 1 base, with 15 bases left between them. The CDR3 region has the DNA TGTGCCAGCTCCGACCGAGACCCGTCCTACAATGAGCAGTTCTTC. As protein: CASSDRDPSYNEQFF.

The genes are TRBV5-4 and TRBJ2-2; D is unresolved. The ends were cut back, 4 bases at V and 2 bases at J, with 18 bases in the middle. The CDR3 totals 17 residues. Germline CDR1 SGHNT, CDR2 YYREEE (reference sequence). As DNA, the CDR3 is TGTGCCAGCAGCGATGGAGTTATAGTGGCCAACACCGGGGAGCTGTTTTTT. Translated: CASSDGVIVANTGELFF.

This clone was detected once. The chain uses TRBV20-1 and TRBJ2-5; D unclear. The CDR3 is made up of 14 amino acids. Trimming removed 3 bases at V and 2 bases at J, with 13 bases between. Germline CDR1 and CDR2: DFQATT and SNEGSKA (reference sequence). The CDR3 DNA reads as TGCAGTGCTAGTCCGAGTACCCAACAAGAGACCCAGTACTTC. It encodes CSASPSTQQETQYF.

The chain links TRBV11-3 to TRBJ2-2; TRBD1 matches 7 bases. Germline V gene sequence: CDR1 SGHNT, CDR2 YENEEA. With V trimmed by 4 bases and J by 6 bases, 5 bases remained unmatched. CDR3 length equals 14 residues. The CDR3 DNA reads TGTGCCAGCAGCTCGAAGACAGGGTCCGGGGAGCTGTTTTTT. Translating it yields CASSSKTGSGELFF.

CDR3 in DNA: TGTGCCAGCAGGGCCTTTCTAGATTCACCCCTCCACTTT. Translated, it gives CASRAFLDSPLHF. The V gene is TRBV6-5, the J gene TRBJ1-6; D not resolved. V lost 6 bases and J 8 bases, leaving 11 bases between the germline ends. This CDR3 is 13 amino acids long. Germline CDR1 and CDR2: MNHEY and SVGAGI.

V is TRBV30 and J is TRBJ2-3; TRBD1 agrees at 11 bases. Germline V CDR1 and CDR2: GTSNPN, SVGIG (reference sequence). The CDR3 covers 16 residues. V lost 2 bases to trimming and J lost 5 bases; unmatched junction nucleotides: 9. The CDR3 region has the DNA TGTGCCTGGAGTCCTCCGGGACAGGGGGTCGGAGATACGCAGTATTTT. This codes for CAWSPPGQGVGDTQYF. The variable domain in full, completed from reference TRBV30 and TRBJ2-3, reads SQTIHQWPATLVQPVGSPLSLECTVEGTSNPNLYWYRQAAGRGLQLLFYSVGIGQISSEVPQNLSASRPQDRQFILSSKKLLLSDSGFYLCAWSPPGQGVGDTQYFGPGTRLTVL.

V gene TRBV20-1 combines with J gene TRBJ2-7; D uncertain. The CDR3 loop spans 11 amino acids. Trimming shortened V by 3 bases and J by 8 bases, and 11 bases separated the two germline ends. Germline V lookup: CDR1 DFQATT, CDR2 SNEGSKA (reference sequence). CDR3 sequence reads: CSASQVDKQYV. The CDR3, as DNA: TGCAGTGCTAGCCAGGTGGATAAGCAGTACGTC.

V gene TRBV20-1 combines with J gene TRBJ2-4; the D gene is possibly TRBD1 (6 bases). There are 16 residues in the CDR3. Between the trimmed V and J ends, which lost 3 bases and 0 bases, there was a span of 15 bases. Germline V gives CDR1 DFQATT, CDR2 SNEGSKA (reference sequence). The CDR3 spells CSASPGQNLAKNIQYF. CDR3 DNA: TGCAGTGCTAGTCCCGGACAGAATCTAGCCAAAAACATTCAGTACTTC.

V is TRBV20-1 and J is TRBJ2-6, with D possibly being TRBD1 (6 bases). The CDR3 totals 15 residues. V gave up 3 bases and J gave up 4 bases, with 13 bases separating them. From germline, CDR1 is DFQATT and CDR2 SNEGSKA (reference sequence). Here the CDR3 reads CSASLQGSGANVLTF. CDR3 nucleotide sequence: TGCAGTGCTAGTTTACAGGGTTCCGGGGCCAACGTCCTGACTTTC.

The V call is TRBV19, the J call TRBJ1-5; perhaps TRBD1 as D (6 bases). Trimming took 4 bases from V and 0 from J, leaving 13 bases between them. This CDR3 has 16 residues. The germline gives CDR1 LNHDA, CDR2 SQIVND (reference sequence). DNA for the CDR3: TGTGCCAGTAGTACCTACAGGGACATTAGCAATCAGCCCCAGCATTTT. Amino acids: CASSTYRDISNQPQHF.

The rearrangement uses TRBV2 and TRBJ1-1, with 7 nucleotides matching TRBD1. The germline gives CDR1 SNHLY, CDR2 FYNNEI. The CDR3 extends over 14 amino acids. V dropped 5 bases and J dropped 4; count of bases not matched to a gene: 7. The CDR3 is CASSSVGGFTEAFF. The CDR3 DNA reads as TGTGCCAGCAGTTCGGTAGGGGGCTTCACTGAAGCTTTCTTT.

The V gene is TRBV18, the J gene TRBJ1-1; TRBD1 agrees at 8 bases. This CDR3 is 16 amino acids long. The V and J ends lost 2 bases and 5 bases, in that order; junction bases with no gene match: 10. Germline assignment: CDR1 KGHSH and CDR2 LQKENI. CDR3 region: CASSPGQGGLSTEAFF. The CDR3 DNA is TGTGCCAGCTCACCAGGACAGGGCGGCTTGAGTACTGAAGCTTTCTTT.

This sequence joins TRBV30 and TRBJ1-2, with D unclear. Trimming removed 0 bases from V and 0 bases from J, with 8 bases in between. Looked up from germline, CDR1 is GTSNPN and CDR2 is SVGIG (reference sequence). CDR3 length: 14 residues. The CDR3 is CAWSVRTSNYGYTF. The CDR3 DNA follows: TGTGCCTGGAGTGTAAGGACCTCTAACTATGGCTACACCTTC.

The gene calls are TRBV30 and TRBJ2-5; 7 nucleotides line up with TRBD2. This CDR3 is built from 16 residues. J was trimmed by 2 bases and V by 2 bases; bases with no gene match: 11. Per the germline V gene, CDR1 is GTSNPN and CDR2 is SVGIG (reference sequence). This CDR3 is CAWSPGRLAVQETQYF. CDR3 coding DNA: TGTGCCTGGAGTCCCGGGAGGCTAGCGGTTCAAGAGACCCAGTACTTC.

CDR3 region: CASSDTRSYNSPLHF. The CDR3 coding sequence is TGTGCCAGCAGTGATACCCGTTCCTATAATTCACCCCTCCACTTT. The gene calls are TRBV2 and TRBJ1-6; D is unclear. This CDR3 has 15 amino acids. Looked up from germline, CDR1 is SNHLY and CDR2 is FYNNEI. Between the trimmed V and J ends, which lost 3 bases and 1 base, there was a span of 7 bases.

This chain joins TRBV6-5 and TRBJ1-2; 8 nucleotides align to TRBD1. There are 15 residues in the CDR3. In germline, CDR1 is MNHEY, CDR2 SVGAGI. V shed 2 bases, J shed 3 bases, and the junction held 5 bases outside the gene matches. The CDR3 region is CASSYQGAGHYGYTF. DNA of the CDR3: TGTGCCAGCAGTTACCAGGGGGCAGGGCACTATGGCTACACCTTC.

This clone came up a few times. V gene TRBV30 combines with J gene TRBJ2-1, with D unresolved. The CDR3 is 13 amino acids. CDR1 is GTSNPN and CDR2 is SVGIG in the germline V gene (reference sequence). The V end lost 3 bases, the J end lost 4 bases, and 10 bases lay between the germline ends. The CDR3: CAWRATLYNEQFF. The CDR3 coding sequence is TGTGCCTGGAGGGCCACGCTTTACAATGAGCAGTTCTTC.